Listed below are T cell receptor beta chains from one sample, sequenced in a study of blood T cell repertoires in COVID-19. Using immunoSEQ multiplex PCR, the repertoire was profiled, and TCRdb retains in-frame clones only, with some absent. The table shows about 75,000 clones, with approximately 79% occurring only once. The sample consisted of peripheral blood. These receptors all come from a human donor with acute or convalescent COVID-19. The donor label of this sample is uncertain. Both conserved end residues are part of each CDR3. The D gene is left open where the match is weak. Clone size, where shown, is once, few, many, or a class for clones that have expanded.

j_call v_call clone_size d_call cdr3_aa cdr3_nt
TRBJ1-1 TRBV4-1 - - CASSQDLSTEAFF TGCGCCAGCAGCCAAGACCTGAGCACTGAAGCTTTCTTT
TRBJ1-2 TRBV20-1 - - CSARGQGYTF TGCAGTGCGAGAGGACAGGGCTACACCTTC
TRBJ1-6 TRBV27 - - CASRPNWTVARSPLHF TGTGCCAGCAGACCCAATTGGACAGTTGCAAGGTCGCCCCTCCACTTT
TRBJ2-5 TRBV5-1 - TRBD2 CASSLAGLAQETQYF TGCGCCAGCAGCTTGGCGGGACTAGCCCAAGAGACCCAGTACTTC
TRBJ1-1 TRBV25-1 - TRBD1 CASSVRTGLNTEAFF TGTGCCAGCAGTGTGCGGACAGGGTTGAACACTGAAGCTTTCTTT
TRBJ2-3 TRBV5-6 - - CASSLPSTDTQYF TGTGCCAGCAGCCTCCCTAGCACAGATACGCAGTATTTT
TRBJ2-7 TRBV28 - - CASSFVRGELYEQYF TGTGCCAGCAGTTTCGTCAGGGGGGAATTGTACGAGCAGTACTTC
TRBJ2-1 TRBV15 - TRBD2 CATSSSGRRLGNEQFF TGTGCCACCAGCAGTAGCGGGAGGCGCCTTGGCAATGAGCAGTTCTTC
TRBJ1-5 TRBV14 - - CASSQGHEQPQHF TGTGCCAGCAGCCAGGGACACGAGCAGCCCCAGCATTTT
TRBJ2-1 TRBV11-2 few TRBD2 CASSFTTSGGSSYNEQFF TGTGCCAGCAGCTTTACAACTAGCGGGGGAAGCTCCTACAATGAGCAGTTCTTC
TRBJ1-1 TRBV5-1 - TRBD1 CASSDPGQPNTEAFF TGCGCCAGCAGCGACCCGGGACAGCCGAACACTGAAGCTTTCTTT
TRBJ2-1 TRBV19 - TRBD2 CASRPRTSGSNEQFF TGTGCCAGTAGACCGAGGACTAGCGGGAGCAATGAGCAGTTCTTC
TRBJ2-2 TRBV6-1 - TRBD1 CASSGQGARFVSTGELFF TGTGCCAGCAGTGGTCAGGGGGCGCGCTTTGTTAGTACCGGGGAGCTGTTTTTT
TRBJ2-1 TRBV5-1 - - CASSRETGVNEQFF TGCGCCAGCAGCCGGGAGACCGGGGTAAATGAGCAGTTCTTC
TRBJ2-1 TRBV11-1 - - CASRAGTPTAYEQFF TGTGCCAGCAGGGCCGGGACTCCGACCGCCTATGAGCAGTTCTTC
TRBJ2-5 TRBV4-3 - - CASSQEWGRETQYF TGCGCCAGCAGCCAAGAATGGGGCCGGGAGACCCAGTACTTC
TRBJ1-5 TRBV4-1 once - CASSHPGVSQPQHF TGCGCCAGCAGCCACCCAGGGGTGAGTCAGCCCCAGCATTTT
TRBJ2-2 TRBV7-6 - - CASSLAFANTGELFF TGTGCCAGCAGCTTGGCTTTCGCGAACACCGGGGAGCTGTTTTTT
TRBJ2-7 TRBV5-5 few - CASSLLEVPYEQYF TGTGCCAGCAGCTTGCTGGAGGTTCCCTACGAGCAGTACTTC
TRBJ2-7 TRBV27 few TRBD1 CASSLLDRGRGEQYF TGTGCCAGCAGTTTACTGGACAGGGGACGCGGCGAGCAGTACTTC
TRBJ1-5 TRBV12-3/TRBV12-4 once - CASGMAYQPQHF TGTGCCAGCGGTATGGCATATCAGCCCCAGCATTTT
TRBJ1-2 TRBV10-2 - TRBD1 CASTRQGANYGYTF TGCGCCAGCACTCGACAGGGGGCTAACTATGGCTACACCTTC
TRBJ2-6 TRBV7-6 - TRBD1 CASSPLEGARLGGANVLTF TGTGCCAGCAGCCCCCTAGAGGGGGCGCGTCTTGGTGGGGCCAACGTCCTGACTTTC
TRBJ2-1 TRBV3-1/TRBV3-2 - - CASSPPPWRYYNEQFF TGTGCCAGCAGCCCTCCCCCGTGGCGGTACTACAATGAGCAGTTCTTC